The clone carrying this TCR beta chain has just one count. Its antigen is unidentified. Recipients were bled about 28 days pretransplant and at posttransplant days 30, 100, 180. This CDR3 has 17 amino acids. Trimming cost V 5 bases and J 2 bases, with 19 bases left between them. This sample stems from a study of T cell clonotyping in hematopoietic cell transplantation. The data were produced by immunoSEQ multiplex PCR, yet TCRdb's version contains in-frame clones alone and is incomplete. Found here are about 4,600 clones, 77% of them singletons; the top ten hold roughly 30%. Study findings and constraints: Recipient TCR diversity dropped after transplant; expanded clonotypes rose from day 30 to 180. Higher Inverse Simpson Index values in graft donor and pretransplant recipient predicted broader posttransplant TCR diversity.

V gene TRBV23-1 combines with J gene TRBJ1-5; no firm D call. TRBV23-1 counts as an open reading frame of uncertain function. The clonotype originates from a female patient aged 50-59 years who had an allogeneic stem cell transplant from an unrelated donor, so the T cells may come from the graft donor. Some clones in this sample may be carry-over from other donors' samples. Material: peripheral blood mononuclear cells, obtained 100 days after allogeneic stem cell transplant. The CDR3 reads CASSFPQTSLCNQPQHF. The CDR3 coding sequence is TGCGCCAGCAGTTTCCCGCAGACGAGTTTATGCAATCAGCCCCAGCATTTT.